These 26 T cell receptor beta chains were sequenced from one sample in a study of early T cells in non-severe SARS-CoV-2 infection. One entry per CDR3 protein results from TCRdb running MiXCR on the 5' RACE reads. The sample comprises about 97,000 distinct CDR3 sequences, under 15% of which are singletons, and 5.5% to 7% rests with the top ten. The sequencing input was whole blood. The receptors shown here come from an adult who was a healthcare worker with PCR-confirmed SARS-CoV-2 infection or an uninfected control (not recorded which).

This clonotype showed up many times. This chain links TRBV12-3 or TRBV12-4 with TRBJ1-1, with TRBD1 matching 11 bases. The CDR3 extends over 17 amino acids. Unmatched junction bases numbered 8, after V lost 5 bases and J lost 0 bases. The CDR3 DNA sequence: TGTGCCAGCAGTCCCGGGACAGGGGGACCCATGAACACTGAAGCTTTCTTT. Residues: CASSPGTGGPMNTEAFF.

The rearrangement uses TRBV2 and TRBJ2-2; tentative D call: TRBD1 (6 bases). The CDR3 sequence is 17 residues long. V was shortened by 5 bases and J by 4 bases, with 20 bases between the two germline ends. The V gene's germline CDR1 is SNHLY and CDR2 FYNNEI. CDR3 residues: CASSQQGLYGGTGELFF. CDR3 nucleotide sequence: TGTGCCAGCAGTCAACAGGGCTTATATGGGGGCACCGGGGAGCTGTTTTTT.

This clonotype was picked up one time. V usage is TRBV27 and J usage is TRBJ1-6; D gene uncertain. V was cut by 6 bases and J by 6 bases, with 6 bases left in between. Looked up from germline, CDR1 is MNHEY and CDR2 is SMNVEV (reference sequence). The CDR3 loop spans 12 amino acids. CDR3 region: CASRWGNSPLHF. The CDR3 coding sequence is TGTGCCAGCAGATGGGGTAATTCACCCCTCCACTTT.

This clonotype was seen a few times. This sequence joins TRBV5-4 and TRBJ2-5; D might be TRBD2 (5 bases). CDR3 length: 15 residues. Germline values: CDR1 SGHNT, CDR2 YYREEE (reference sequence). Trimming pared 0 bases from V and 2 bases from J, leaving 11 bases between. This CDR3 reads CASSLAERFQETQYF. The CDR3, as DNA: TGTGCCAGCAGCTTGGCCGAGCGGTTTCAAGAGACCCAGTACTTC.

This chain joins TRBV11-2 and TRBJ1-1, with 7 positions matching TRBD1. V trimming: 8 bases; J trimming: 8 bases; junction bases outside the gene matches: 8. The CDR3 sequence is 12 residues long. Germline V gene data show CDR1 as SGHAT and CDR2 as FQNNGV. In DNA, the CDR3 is TGTGCCAGCTGTTTCGGGGGACAGGAAGCTTTCTTT. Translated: CASCFGGQEAFF.

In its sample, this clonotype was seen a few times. The CDR3 region is CASRLSGLAGVENEQFF. DNA for the CDR3: TGTGCCAGCAGGCTTTCGGGACTAGCGGGAGTTGAAAATGAGCAGTTCTTC. The chain couples TRBV12-3 or TRBV12-4 to TRBJ2-1; 14 bases align to TRBD2. The CDR3 contains 17 residues. J lost 7 bases, V lost 6 bases, and 11 bases had no gene match.

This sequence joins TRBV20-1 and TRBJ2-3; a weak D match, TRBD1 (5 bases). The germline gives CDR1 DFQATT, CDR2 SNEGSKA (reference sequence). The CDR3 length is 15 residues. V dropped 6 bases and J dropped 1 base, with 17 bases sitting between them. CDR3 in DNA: TGCAGTGCAGCCCCTCCGGTAGGGGGCACAGATACGCAGTATTTT. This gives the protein CSAAPPVGGTDTQYF.

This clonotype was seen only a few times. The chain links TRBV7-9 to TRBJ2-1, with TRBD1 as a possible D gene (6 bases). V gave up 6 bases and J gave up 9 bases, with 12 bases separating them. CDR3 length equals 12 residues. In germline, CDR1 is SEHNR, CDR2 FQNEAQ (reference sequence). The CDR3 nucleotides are TGTGCCAGCAGTTCAACAGGGAGTGAGCAGTTCTTC. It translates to CASSSTGSEQFF.

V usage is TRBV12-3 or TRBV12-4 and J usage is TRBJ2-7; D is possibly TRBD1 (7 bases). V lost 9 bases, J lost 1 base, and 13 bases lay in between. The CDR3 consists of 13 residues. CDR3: CASRTGGSYEQYF. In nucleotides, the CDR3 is TGTGCCAGTCGGACAGGAGGGTCCTACGAGCAGTACTTC.

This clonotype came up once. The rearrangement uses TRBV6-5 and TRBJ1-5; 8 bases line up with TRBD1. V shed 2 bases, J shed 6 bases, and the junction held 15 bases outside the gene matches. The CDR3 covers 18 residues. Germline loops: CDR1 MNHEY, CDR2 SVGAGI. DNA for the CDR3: TGTGCCAGCAGTTACAGCCGAGCAGGGGGCGGTGTTATTCAGCCCCAGCATTTT. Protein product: CASSYSRAGGGVIQPQHF.

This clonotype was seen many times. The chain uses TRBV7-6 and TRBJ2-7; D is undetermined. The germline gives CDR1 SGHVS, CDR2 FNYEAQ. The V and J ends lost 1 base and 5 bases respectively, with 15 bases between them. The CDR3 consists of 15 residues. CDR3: CASSLEAEKSHEQYF. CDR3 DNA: TGTGCCAGCAGCTTAGAGGCGGAAAAAAGCCACGAGCAGTACTTC.

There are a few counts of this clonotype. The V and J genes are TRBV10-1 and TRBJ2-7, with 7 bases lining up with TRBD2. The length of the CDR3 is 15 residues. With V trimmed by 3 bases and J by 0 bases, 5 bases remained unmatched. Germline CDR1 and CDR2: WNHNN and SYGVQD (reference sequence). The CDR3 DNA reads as TGCGCCAGCAGTGAAGGGCGGGGGAGCTCCTACGAGCAGTACTTC. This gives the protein CASSEGRGSSYEQYF.

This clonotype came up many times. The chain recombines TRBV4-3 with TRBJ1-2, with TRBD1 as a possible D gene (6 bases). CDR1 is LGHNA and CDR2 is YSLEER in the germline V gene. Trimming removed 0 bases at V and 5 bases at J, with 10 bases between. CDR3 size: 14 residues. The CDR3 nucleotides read TGCGCCAGCAGCCAAGAGACAGGCGGGTATGGCTACACCTTC. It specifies CASSQETGGYGYTF.

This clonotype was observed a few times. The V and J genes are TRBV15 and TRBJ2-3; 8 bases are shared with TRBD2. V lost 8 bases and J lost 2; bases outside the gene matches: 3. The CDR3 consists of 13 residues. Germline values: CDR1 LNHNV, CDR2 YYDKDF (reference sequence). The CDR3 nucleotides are TGTGCCACCTTGCGGGAGGACACAGATACGCAGTATTTT. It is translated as CATLREDTDTQYF.

The CDR3 nucleotides are TGTGCCGCAGCGATACCGTGGCAGGGCTACCGTTTTTATGGCTACACCTTC. It is translated as CAAAIPWQGYRFYGYTF. The chain combines TRBV15 with TRBJ1-2, with D perhaps TRBD1 (5 bases). V lost 11 bases and J lost 5, with 30 bases in between. Germline lookup yields CDR1 LNHNV and CDR2 YYDKDF (reference sequence). The CDR3 length is 17 residues.

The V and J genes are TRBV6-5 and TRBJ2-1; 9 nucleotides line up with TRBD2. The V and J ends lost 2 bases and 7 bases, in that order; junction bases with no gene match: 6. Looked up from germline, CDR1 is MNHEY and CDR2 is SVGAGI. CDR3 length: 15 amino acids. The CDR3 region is CASSYVAGEGNEQFF. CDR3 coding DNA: TGTGCCAGCAGTTACGTAGCGGGAGAAGGGAATGAGCAGTTCTTC.

In nucleotides, the CDR3 is TGCAGTGCTAGTGAGAACCTGAACACTGAAGCTTTCTTT. It is translated as CSASENLNTEAFF. This chain links TRBV20-1 with TRBJ1-1; D remains unclear. The germline V gene has CDR1 DFQATT and CDR2 SNEGSKA (reference sequence). V was cut by 3 bases and J by 0 bases, with 8 bases left in between. This CDR3 region has 13 residues.

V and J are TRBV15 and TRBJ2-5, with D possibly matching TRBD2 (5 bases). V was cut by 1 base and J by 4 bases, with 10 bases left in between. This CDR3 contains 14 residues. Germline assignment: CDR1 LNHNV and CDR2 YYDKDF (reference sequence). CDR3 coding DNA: TGTGCCACCAGCAGAGGTGGGAGAGGAGAGACCCAGTACTTC. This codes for CATSRGGRGETQYF.

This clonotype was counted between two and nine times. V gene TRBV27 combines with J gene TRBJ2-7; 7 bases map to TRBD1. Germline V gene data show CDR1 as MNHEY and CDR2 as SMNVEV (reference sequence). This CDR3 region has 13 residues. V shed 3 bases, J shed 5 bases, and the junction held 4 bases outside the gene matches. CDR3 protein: CASSLTGSNEQYF. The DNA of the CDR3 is TGTGCCAGCAGTTTGACAGGGAGCAACGAGCAGTACTTC.

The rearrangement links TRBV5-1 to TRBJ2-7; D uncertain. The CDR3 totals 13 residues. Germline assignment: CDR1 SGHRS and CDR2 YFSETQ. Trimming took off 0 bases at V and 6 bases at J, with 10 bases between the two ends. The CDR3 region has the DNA TGCGCCAGCAGCTTGGTCAGTGACGGCGAGCAGTACTTC. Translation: CASSLVSDGEQYF.

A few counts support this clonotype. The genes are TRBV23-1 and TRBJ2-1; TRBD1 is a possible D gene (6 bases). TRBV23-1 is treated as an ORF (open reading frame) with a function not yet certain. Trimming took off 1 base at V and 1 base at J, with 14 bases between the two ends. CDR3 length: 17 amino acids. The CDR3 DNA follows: TGCGCCAGCAGTCAATTGAGTATAAGGGGGTCCTACAATGAGCAGTTCTTC. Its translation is CASSQLSIRGSYNEQFF.

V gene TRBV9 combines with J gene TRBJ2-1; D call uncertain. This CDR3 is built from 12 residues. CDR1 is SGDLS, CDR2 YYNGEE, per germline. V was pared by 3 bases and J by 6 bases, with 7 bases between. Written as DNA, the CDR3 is TGTGCCAGCAGCGCCTTTTCCAATGAGCAGTTCTTC. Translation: CASSAFSNEQFF.

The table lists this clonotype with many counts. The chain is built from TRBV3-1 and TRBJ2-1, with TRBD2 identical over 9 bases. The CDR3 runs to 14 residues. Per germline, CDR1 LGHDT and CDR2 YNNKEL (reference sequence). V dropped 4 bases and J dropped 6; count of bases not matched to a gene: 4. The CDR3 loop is CASSPISGGNEQFF. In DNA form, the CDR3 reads TGTGCCAGCAGCCCGATTAGCGGGGGCAATGAGCAGTTCTTC.

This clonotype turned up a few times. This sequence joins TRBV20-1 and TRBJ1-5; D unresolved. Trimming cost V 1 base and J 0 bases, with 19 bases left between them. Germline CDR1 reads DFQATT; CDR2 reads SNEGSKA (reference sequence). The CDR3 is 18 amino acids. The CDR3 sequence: CSARGPGEARYSNQPQHF. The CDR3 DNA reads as TGCAGTGCTAGAGGACCCGGCGAAGCCCGCTATAGCAATCAGCCCCAGCATTTT.

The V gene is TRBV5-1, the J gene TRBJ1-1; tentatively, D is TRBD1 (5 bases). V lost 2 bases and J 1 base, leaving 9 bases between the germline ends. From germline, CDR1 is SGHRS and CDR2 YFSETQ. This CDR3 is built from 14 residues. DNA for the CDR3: TGCGCCAGCAGCTTCGACGGGGCGAACACTGAAGCTTTCTTT. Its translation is CASSFDGANTEAFF.

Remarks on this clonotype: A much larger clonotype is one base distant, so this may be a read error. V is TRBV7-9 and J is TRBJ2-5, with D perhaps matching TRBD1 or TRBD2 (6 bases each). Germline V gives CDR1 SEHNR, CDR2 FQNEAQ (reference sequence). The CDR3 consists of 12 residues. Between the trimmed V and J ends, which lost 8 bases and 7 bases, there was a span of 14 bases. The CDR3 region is CASSKEGGTQYF. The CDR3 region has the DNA TGTGCCAGCTCCAAGGAGGGGGGGACCCAGTACTTC.